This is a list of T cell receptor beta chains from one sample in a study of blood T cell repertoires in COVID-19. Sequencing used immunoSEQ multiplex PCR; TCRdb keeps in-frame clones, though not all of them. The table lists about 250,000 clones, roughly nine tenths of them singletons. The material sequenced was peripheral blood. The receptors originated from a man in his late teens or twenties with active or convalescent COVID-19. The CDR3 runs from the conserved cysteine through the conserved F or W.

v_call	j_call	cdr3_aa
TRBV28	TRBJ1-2	CASSLGGANYGYTF
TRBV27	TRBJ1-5	CASSGVGNQPQHF
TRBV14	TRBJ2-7	CASSHRDSEADEQYF
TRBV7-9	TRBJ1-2	CASSSGQGANYGYTF
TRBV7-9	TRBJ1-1	CASSSSRDGTEAFF
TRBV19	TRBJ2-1	CASSKMASGSVWNEQFF
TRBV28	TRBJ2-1	CASSSQGSDKYNEQFF
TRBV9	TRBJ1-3	CASSSQASGNTIYF
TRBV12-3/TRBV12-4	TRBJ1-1	CASSFGQRTEAFF
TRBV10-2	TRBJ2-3	CASLTTTTGDTQYF
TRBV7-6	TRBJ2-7	CASSLALPPGDEQYF
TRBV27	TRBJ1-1	CASSLPGQNTEAFF
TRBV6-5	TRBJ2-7	CASSSLARGSDEQYF
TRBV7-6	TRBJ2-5	CASSLGAGGPQETQYF
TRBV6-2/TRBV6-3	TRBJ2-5	CASSYVPEETQYF
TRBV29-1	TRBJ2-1	CSVIPETLGRQFF
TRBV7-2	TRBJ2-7	CASSLVARESAEQYF
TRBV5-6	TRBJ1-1	CASKPTGVNTEAFF
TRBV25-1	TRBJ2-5	CASSEPSGMSETQYF
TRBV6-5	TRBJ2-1	CASSREGLIYNEQFF
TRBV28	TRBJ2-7	CASIGASGTYEQYF
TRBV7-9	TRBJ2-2	CASSYRDSFLTGELFF
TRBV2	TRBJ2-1	CASRYSRVYNEQFF
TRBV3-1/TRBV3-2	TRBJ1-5	CASSQDRVGQPQHF
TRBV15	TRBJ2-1	CATSRRLAGVARNEQFF
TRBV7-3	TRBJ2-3	CASSLGGTSGDTQYF
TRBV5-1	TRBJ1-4	CASSSGFSNEKLFF
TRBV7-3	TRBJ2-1	CASSFGLAGEQFF
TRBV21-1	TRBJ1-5	CASSEDREIQPQHF
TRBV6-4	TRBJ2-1	CASSDTGQSSYNEQFF
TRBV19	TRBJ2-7	CASSISGTRYEQYF
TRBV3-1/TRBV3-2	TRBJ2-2	CASSRRETGELFF
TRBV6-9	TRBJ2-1	CASSYPPSFF
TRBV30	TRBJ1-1	CAWSVAGWTEAFF
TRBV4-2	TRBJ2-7	CASSKTSGRPPYEQYF
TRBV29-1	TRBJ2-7	CSVGDRGYEQYF
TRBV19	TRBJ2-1	CASSRQGGYNEQFF
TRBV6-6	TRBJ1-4	CASSSTGSRSNEKLFF
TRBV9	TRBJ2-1	CASSPWTSGTGNEQFF
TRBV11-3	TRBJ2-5	CASSAGTAETQYF
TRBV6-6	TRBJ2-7	CATSRGRLSHEQYF
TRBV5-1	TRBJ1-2	CASSPDRGNYGYTF
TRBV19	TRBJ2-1	CASSIDSGGAFDEQFF
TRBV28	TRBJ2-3	CASRAPGLAATDTQYF
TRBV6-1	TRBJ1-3	CASSELVGQGRRNTIYF
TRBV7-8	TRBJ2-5	CASSSGQETQYF
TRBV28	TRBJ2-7	CASSSQREVSEKTYYEQYF
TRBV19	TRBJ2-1	CASSSFGSSYNEQFF
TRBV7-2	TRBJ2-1	CASSLFVGGPDEQFF
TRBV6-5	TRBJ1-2	CASSTDRNGGYTF
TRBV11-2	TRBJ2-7	CASSLGGTSYEQYF
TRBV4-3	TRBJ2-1	CASSQLGTGVNEQFF
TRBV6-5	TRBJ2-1	CASRASGTPYNEQFF
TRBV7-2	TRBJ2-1	CASSSTLAGGNNEQFF
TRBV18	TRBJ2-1	CASSPSPGQVNNEQFF
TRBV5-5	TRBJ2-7	CASSLEDTGLAGFHEQYF
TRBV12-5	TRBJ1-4	CASGLVRGDSFNEKLFF
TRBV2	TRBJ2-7	CASSPDGTGGVQYF